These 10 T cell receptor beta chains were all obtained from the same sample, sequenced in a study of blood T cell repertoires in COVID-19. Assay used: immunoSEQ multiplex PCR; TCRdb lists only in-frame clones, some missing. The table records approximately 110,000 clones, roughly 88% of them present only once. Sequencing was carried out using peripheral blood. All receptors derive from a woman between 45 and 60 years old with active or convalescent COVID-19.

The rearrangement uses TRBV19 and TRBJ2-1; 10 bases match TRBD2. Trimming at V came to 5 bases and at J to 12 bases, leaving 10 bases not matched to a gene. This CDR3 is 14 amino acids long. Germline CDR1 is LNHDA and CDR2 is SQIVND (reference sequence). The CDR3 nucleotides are TGTGCCAGTAGTGCCACTAGCGGGATCGGCCGGCAGTTCTTC. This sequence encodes CASSATSGIGRQFF.

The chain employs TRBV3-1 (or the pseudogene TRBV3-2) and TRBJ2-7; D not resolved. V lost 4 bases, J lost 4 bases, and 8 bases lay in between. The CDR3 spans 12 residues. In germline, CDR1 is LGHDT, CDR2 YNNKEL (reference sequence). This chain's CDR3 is CASSLINYEQYF. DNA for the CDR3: TGTGCCAGCAGCCTAATTAATTACGAGCAGTACTTC.

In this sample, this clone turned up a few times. In DNA form, the CDR3 reads TGCGCCAGCAGCTCCGCGACTAGCAGCTACGAGCAGTACTTC. The encoded protein is CASSSATSSYEQYF. The chain combines TRBV5-1 with TRBJ2-7; 7 bases agree with TRBD2. The V gene end was trimmed by 3 bases and the J gene end by 3 bases; junction bases not matched to a gene: 6. The CDR3 runs 14 residues. CDR1 is SGHRS and CDR2 is YFSETQ in the germline V gene.

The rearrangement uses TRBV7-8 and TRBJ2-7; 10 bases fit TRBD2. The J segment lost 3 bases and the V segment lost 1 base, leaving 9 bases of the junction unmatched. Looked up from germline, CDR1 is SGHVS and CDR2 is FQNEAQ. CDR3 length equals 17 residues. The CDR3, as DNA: TGTGCCAGCAGCTTAGGCAGAAGCGGGGGGGGTTTCTACGAGCAGTACTTC. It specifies CASSLGRSGGGFYEQYF.

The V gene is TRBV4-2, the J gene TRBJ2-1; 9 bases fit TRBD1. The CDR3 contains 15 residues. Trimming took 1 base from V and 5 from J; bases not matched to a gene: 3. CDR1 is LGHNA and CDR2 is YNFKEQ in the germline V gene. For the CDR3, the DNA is TGTGCCAGCAGCCAAGGGGACAGGGATAACAATGAGCAGTTCTTC. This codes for CASSQGDRDNNEQFF.

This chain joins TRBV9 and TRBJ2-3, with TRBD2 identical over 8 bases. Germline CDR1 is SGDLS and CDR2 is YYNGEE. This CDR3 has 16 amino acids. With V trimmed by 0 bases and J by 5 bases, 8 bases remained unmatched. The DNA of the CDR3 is TGTGCCAGCAGCGTAGGTCGTCGGGGGGGACTAGATACGCAGTATTTT. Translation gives CASSVGRRGGLDTQYF.

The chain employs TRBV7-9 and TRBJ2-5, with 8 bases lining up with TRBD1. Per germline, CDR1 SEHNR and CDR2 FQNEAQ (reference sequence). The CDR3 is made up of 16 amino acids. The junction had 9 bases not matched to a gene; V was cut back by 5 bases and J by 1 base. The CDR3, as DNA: TGTGCCAGCAGCCCCCTAGGACAGGGTGTCCAAGAGACCCAGTACTTC. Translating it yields CASSPLGQGVQETQYF.

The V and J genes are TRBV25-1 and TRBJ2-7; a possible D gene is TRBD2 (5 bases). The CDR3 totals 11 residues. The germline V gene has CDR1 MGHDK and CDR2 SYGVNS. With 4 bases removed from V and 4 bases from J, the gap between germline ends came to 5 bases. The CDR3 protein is CASSGGYEQYF. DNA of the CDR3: TGTGCCAGCAGTGGAGGGTACGAGCAGTACTTC.

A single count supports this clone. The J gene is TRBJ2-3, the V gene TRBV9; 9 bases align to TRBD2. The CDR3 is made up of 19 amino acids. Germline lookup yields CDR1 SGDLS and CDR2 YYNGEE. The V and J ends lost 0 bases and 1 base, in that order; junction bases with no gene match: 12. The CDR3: CASSVAASGTLRGTDTQYF. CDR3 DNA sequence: TGTGCCAGCAGCGTAGCGGCTAGCGGGACCCTCCGCGGCACAGATACGCAGTATTTT.

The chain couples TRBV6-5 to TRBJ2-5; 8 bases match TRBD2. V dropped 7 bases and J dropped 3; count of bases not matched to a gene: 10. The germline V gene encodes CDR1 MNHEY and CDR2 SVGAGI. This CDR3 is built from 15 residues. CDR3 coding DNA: TGTGCCAGCACCCTAACCGCGGGAGGAGAAGAGACCCAGTACTTC. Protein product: CASTLTAGGEETQYF.